Listed here are 19 T cell receptor beta chains from one sample, sequenced in a study of T cells in Graves' hyperthyroidism and ophthalmopathy. Authors of the study amplified TCR beta CDR3 regions from RNA transcripts. The HTBI primer set was used in a first-round RT-PCR of the TCR CDR3. MiXCR, applied by TCRdb to the multiplex PCR reads, yields one record per CDR3 protein. The sample carries 500,000 to 650,000 distinct CDR3 sequences, around 15% recorded once. The sequencing sample was made of blood. Source of these receptors: a woman aged 50 to 60 with Graves' ophthalmopathy.

In its sample, this clonotype was seen many times. This sequence joins TRBV5-1 and TRBJ1-2; no clear D gene. The CDR3 loop spans 15 amino acids. From germline, CDR1 is SGHRS and CDR2 YFSETQ. V was cut by 0 bases and J by 0 bases, with 9 bases left in between. The CDR3 loop reads CASSLGAPTNYGYTF. CDR3 bases: TGCGCCAGCAGCTTGGGGGCGCCCACTAACTATGGCTACACCTTC.

This clonotype was seen repeatedly, ten times or more. The chain recombines TRBV7-8 with TRBJ2-1; 7 bases match TRBD2. V dropped 4 bases and J dropped 1; count of bases not matched to a gene: 7. CDR1 and CDR2 from the germline V gene are SGHVS and FQNEAQ. This CDR3 is 16 amino acids long. The CDR3 protein is CASSYQTGGSYNEQFF. The CDR3 DNA sequence: TGTGCCAGCAGCTACCAGACGGGAGGTTCCTACAATGAGCAGTTCTTC. The variable domain in full, completed from reference TRBV7-8 and TRBJ2-1, reads GAGVSQSPRYKVAKRGQDVALRCDPISGHVSLFWYQQALGQGPEFLTYFQNEAQLDKSGLPSDRFFAERPEGSVSTLKIQRTQQEDSAVYLCASSYQTGGSYNEQFFGPGTRLTVL.

The CDR3 here is CSADGGYNEQFF. In nucleotides, the CDR3 is TGCAGTGCCGACGGGGGTTACAATGAGCAGTTCTTC. The chain carries TRBV20-1 and TRBJ2-1; the D gene is possibly TRBD2 (6 bases). V was trimmed by 6 bases and J by 4 bases, leaving 10 bases between them. The CDR3 consists of 12 residues. Germline CDR1 DFQATT, CDR2 SNEGSKA (reference sequence).

The sample holds many counts of this clonotype. The chain uses TRBV15 and TRBJ2-1; either TRBD1 or TRBD2 may supply D (5 bases each). V was shortened by 1 base and J by 7 bases, with 17 bases between the two germline ends. This CDR3 has 16 amino acids. Germline V gene sequence: CDR1 LNHNV, CDR2 YYDKDF (reference sequence). CDR3 sequence reads: CATSRVASTGRNEQFF. The CDR3 DNA reads TGTGCCACCAGCAGAGTCGCCTCCACGGGACGGAATGAGCAGTTCTTC.

The table lists this clonotype with many counts. CDR3 DNA sequence: TGCAGTGCATGGACTAGCAGCGAGACCCAGTACTTC. Translated, it gives CSAWTSSETQYF. V is TRBV20-1 and J is TRBJ2-5; 8 bases are shared with TRBD2. Germline CDR1 is DFQATT and CDR2 is SNEGSKA (reference sequence). The CDR3 runs to 12 residues. The trim removed 6 bases at V and 5 bases at J, leaving 5 bases unmatched.

In the case of this clonotype: A clone one base away is much larger, so this may be a read error. V usage is TRBV11-2 and J usage is TRBJ2-7; maybe TRBD2 (5 bases). Between the trimmed V and J ends, which lost 5 bases and 11 bases, there was a span of 13 bases. This CDR3 region has 11 residues. CDR1 is SGHAT and CDR2 is FQNNGV in the germline V gene. CDR3 nucleotides: TGTGCCAGCAGCACGACTAATGAGGAGTACTTC. Its protein is CASSTTNEEYF. Using reference TRBV11-2 and TRBJ2-7 for the parts outside the CDR3, the full variable domain is EAGVAQSPRYKIIEKRQSVAFWCNPISGHATLYWYQQILGQGPKLLIQFQNNGVVDDSQLPKDRFSAERLKGVDSTLKIQPAKLEDSAVYLCASSTTNEEYFGPGTRLTVT.

This clonotype was seen many times. The chain carries TRBV30 and TRBJ1-2; 10 positions agree with TRBD1. The CDR3 is 14 amino acids. V was clipped by 1 base and J by 7 bases; unmatched bases: 6. Germline CDR1 is GTSNPN and CDR2 is SVGIG (reference sequence). CDR3 residues: CAWSARDRGRGYTF. As DNA, the CDR3 is TGTGCCTGGAGTGCACGGGACAGGGGCCGTGGCTACACCTTC.

The chain has TRBV29-1 and TRBJ1-3, with TRBD1 identical over 8 bases. Germline V lookup: CDR1 SQVTM, CDR2 ANQGSEA. V was pared by 7 bases and J by 4 bases, with 12 bases of the junction left unmatched. The CDR3 runs to 15 residues. The CDR3 region has the DNA TGCAGCGCGAGTCCCGGGACAGGATTAGGAAACACCATATATTTT. This codes for CSASPGTGLGNTIYF. Looking up the rest from reference TRBV29-1 and TRBJ1-3 gives the full variable domain: SAVISQKPSRDICQRGTSLTIQCQVDSQVTMMFWYRQQPGQSLTLIATANQGSEATYESGFVIDKFPISRPNLTFSTLTVSNMSPEDSSIYLCSASPGTGLGNTIYFGEGSWLTVV.

Many counts were recorded for this clonotype. The gene calls are TRBV7-9 and TRBJ2-1; no definite D call. CDR1 is SEHNR and CDR2 is FQNEAQ in the germline V gene (reference sequence). Trimming cost V 5 bases and J 15 bases, with 23 bases left between them. This CDR3 region has 14 residues. CDR3 coding DNA: TGTGCCAGCAGCGCAACCAATAATCGAGAGAATCCGTTCTTC. Its protein is CASSATNNRENPFF. Combining the CDR3 with reference TRBV7-9 and TRBJ2-1 gives the whole variable domain DTGVSQNPRHKITKRGQNVTFRCDPISEHNRLYWYRQTLGQGPEFLTYFQNEAQLEKSRLLSDRFSAERPKGSFSTLEIQRTEQGDSAMYLCASSATNNRENPFFGPGTRLTVL.

This CDR3 reads CSARDSGWDYGYTF. The CDR3 region has the DNA TGCAGTGCTAGAGATTCCGGGTGGGACTATGGCTACACCTTC. This chain links TRBV20-1 with TRBJ1-2; D is unclear. Germline V gene lookup returns CDR1 DFQATT and CDR2 SNEGSKA (reference sequence). The CDR3 loop spans 14 amino acids. The V and J ends lost 0 bases and 3 bases respectively, with 11 bases between them.

This clonotype appeared many times. The chain is built from TRBV6-2 or TRBV6-3 and TRBJ2-1; D perhaps matches TRBD1 (6 bases). Germline-derived CDR1 and CDR2 are MNHEY and SVGEGT. The V gene lost 8 bases and the J gene lost 3 bases, with 11 bases spanning the gap. CDR3 length equals 13 residues. The CDR3 loop is CASALDSYNEQFF. CDR3 sequence (DNA): TGTGCCAGCGCCCTGGACAGCTACAATGAGCAGTTCTTC.

This clonotype was observed a few times. The V gene is TRBV6-1, the J gene TRBJ1-5, with D uncertain. This CDR3 has 15 amino acids. Germline CDR1 and CDR2: MNHNS and SASEGT. V gave up 6 bases and J gave up 0 bases, with 12 bases separating them. CDR3 DNA sequence: TGTGCCAGCAGAGAGACCTTATATAGCAATCAGCCCCAGCATTTT. Its translation is CASRETLYSNQPQHF.

This clonotype was recorded once. Just one base apart from a much larger clone, this may be a read error. Because the CDR3 is missing its conserved closing phenylalanine or tryptophan, this is likely a read error. The CDR3: CASSAQGTGGSGANVLTL. The CDR3 bases are TGTGCCAGCAGCGCCCAAGGGACAGGGGGCTCTGGGGCCAACGTCCTGACTCTC. This rearrangement joins TRBV9 to TRBJ2-6; 11 positions match TRBD1. In germline, CDR1 is SGDLS, CDR2 YYNGEE. The CDR3 consists of 18 residues. V was pared by 3 bases and J by 0 bases, with 5 bases of the junction left unmatched.

This clonotype was counted many times. The chain is built from TRBV5-1 and TRBJ2-1; the match to TRBD2 covers 7 bases. Germline loops: CDR1 SGHRS, CDR2 YFSETQ. Trimming at V came to 3 bases and at J to 5 bases, leaving 5 bases not matched to a gene. CDR3 length equals 14 residues. The CDR3 protein is CASSYGTTNNEQFF. The DNA of the CDR3 is TGCGCCAGCAGCTACGGGACTACCAACAATGAGCAGTTCTTC.

Only a few counts were recorded for this clonotype. The chain recombines TRBV5-1 with TRBJ2-3, with TRBD2 matching over 12 bases. The germline CDR1 and CDR2 sequences are SGHRS and YFSETQ. The CDR3 consists of 17 residues. V lost 2 bases, J lost 0 bases, and 4 bases stayed unmatched. This CDR3 reads CASSFKLAGGSTDTQYF. CDR3 coding DNA: TGCGCCAGCAGCTTTAAACTAGCGGGAGGTAGCACAGATACGCAGTATTTT.

This clonotype was observed at least ten times. The chain recombines TRBV7-2 with TRBJ1-1; D remains ambiguous. The CDR3 spans 13 residues. Germline CDR1 and CDR2: SGHTA and FQGNSA. With 1 base removed from V and 3 bases from J, the gap between germline ends came to 6 bases. In DNA form, the CDR3 reads TGTGCCAGCAGCTTAGTCCAGGACACTGAAGCTTTCTTT. It specifies CASSLVQDTEAFF.

This clonotype was recorded many times. This sequence joins TRBV27 and TRBJ2-1, with 10 bases aligning to TRBD2. Germline V gene sequence: CDR1 MNHEY, CDR2 SMNVEV (reference sequence). V trimming: 0 bases; J trimming: 6 bases; junction bases outside the gene matches: 8. This CDR3 spans 17 amino acids. CDR3 in amino acids: CASSLSGTSALPNEQFF. CDR3 DNA: TGTGCCAGCAGTTTATCTGGGACTAGCGCGTTACCCAATGAGCAGTTCTTC.

J is TRBJ2-3 and V is TRBV15, with D perhaps TRBD2 (5 bases). CDR3 length equals 18 residues. Trimming took 3 bases from V and 0 from J, leaving 19 bases between them. Germline CDR1 and CDR2: LNHNV and YYDKDF (reference sequence). The CDR3, as DNA: TGTGCCACCAGCAGGGAATCCCTCGGAGCGGATAGCACAGATACGCAGTATTTT. It encodes CATSRESLGADSTDTQYF. Combining the CDR3 with reference TRBV15 and TRBJ2-3 gives the whole variable domain DAMVIQNPRYQVTQFGKPVTLSCSQTLNHNVMYWYQQKSSQAPKLLFHYYDKDFNNEADTPDNFQSRRPNTSFCFLDIRSPGLGDTAMYLCATSRESLGADSTDTQYFGPGTRLTVL.

The chain uses TRBV6-1 and TRBJ2-1; D not certain. The CDR3 is 13 residues long. Deletions cut 5 bases from V and 6 bases from J, with 11 bases between. Germline loops: CDR1 MNHNS, CDR2 SASEGT. In DNA form, the CDR3 reads TGTGCCAGCAGTTATGATCAGTCCAATGAGCAGTTCTTC. Protein sequence: CASSYDQSNEQFF.